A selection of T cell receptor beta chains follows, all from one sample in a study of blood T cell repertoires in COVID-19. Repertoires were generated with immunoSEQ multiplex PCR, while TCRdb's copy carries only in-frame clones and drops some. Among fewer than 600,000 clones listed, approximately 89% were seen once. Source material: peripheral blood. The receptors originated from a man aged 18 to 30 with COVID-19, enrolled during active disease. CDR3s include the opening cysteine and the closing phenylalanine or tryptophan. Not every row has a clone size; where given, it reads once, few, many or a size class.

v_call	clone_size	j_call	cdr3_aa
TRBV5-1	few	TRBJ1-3	CASSLERSSGNTIYF
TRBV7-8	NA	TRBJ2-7	CASSLARRVQTYEQYF
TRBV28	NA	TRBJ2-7	CASSLPRGEQYF
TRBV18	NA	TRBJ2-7	CASSPGGGSWYEQYF
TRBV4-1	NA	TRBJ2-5	CASSQGVGAETQYF
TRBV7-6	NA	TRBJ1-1	CASSLGRQGEAFF
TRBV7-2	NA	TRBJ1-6	CASSLRQGNSPLHF
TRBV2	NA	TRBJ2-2	CADLANTGELFF
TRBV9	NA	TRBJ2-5	CASSGPGLAGPETQYF
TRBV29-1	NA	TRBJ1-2	CSVGDLSGGYTF
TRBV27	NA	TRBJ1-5	CASSWGSGQPQHF
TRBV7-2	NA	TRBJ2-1	CASSLALPGGRENIHNEQFF
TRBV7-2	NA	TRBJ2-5	CASSYRVAGGNQETQYF
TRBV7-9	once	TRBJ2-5	CASSPPGTGETQYF
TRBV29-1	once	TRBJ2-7	CSVVGGQGTYEQYF
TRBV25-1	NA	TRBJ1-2	CASSDSREYYGYTF
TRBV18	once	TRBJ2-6	CASSPPTGAGANVLTF
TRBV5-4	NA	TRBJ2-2	CASGTRTGGNTGELFF
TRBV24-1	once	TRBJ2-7	CATSDGGTGSHEQYF
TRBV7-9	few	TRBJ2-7	CASSSSGTSSYEQYF
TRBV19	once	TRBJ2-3	CASRLAGGDTQYF
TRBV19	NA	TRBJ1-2	CASSIDQATSYTF
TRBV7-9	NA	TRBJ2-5	CASTKRGGETQYF
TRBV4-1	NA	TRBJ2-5	CASSPSAGPYQETQYF
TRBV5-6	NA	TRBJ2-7	CASSRDRAGEQYF
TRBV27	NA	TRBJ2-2	CASSLDFYGELFF